The rows below give T cell receptor beta chains drawn from one sample of a study of CD8+ T cells in alopecia areata. Only in-frame clones appear in the TCRdb table, and some are missing; sequencing was by immunoSEQ multiplex PCR. The table includes about 160,000 clones, 55% to 75% detected once. This specimen was CD4+ T cells sorted from blood, taken at week 4, from a patient treated with tofacitinib. The receptor set was obtained from a human donor with alopecia areata. Each CDR3 is given with its conserved first and last residue. A D gene is named only where the DNA matches it firmly. Rows give clone size only sometimes, using once, few, many, or a class for an expanded clone.

v_call: TRBV2
d_call: .
clone_size: .
j_call: TRBJ2-5
cdr3_length: 16
cdr3_aa: CASSVLAGALQETQYF
cdr3_nt: TGTGCCAGCAGCGTACTGGCGGGGGCCCTCCAAGAGACCCAGTACTTC

v_call: TRBV7-7
d_call: TRBD2
clone_size: .
j_call: TRBJ2-1
cdr3_length: 13
cdr3_aa: CASGTAPGNEQFF
cdr3_nt: TGTGCTAGCGGGACGGCGCCTGGCAATGAGCAGTTCTTC

v_call: TRBV5-6
d_call: .
clone_size: .
j_call: TRBJ1-1
cdr3_length: 14
cdr3_aa: CASSLRQKNTEAFF
cdr3_nt: TGTGCCAGCAGCTTGCGGCAGAAGAACACTGAAGCTTTCTTT

v_call: TRBV7-9
d_call: .
clone_size: .
j_call: TRBJ1-1
cdr3_length: 13
cdr3_aa: CASRGGFGTEAFF
cdr3_nt: TGTGCCAGCAGAGGGGGATTCGGCACTGAAGCTTTCTTT

v_call: TRBV6-5
d_call: TRBD1
clone_size: .
j_call: TRBJ1-2
cdr3_length: 13
cdr3_aa: CASRPTDRGGYTF
cdr3_nt: TGTGCCAGCAGACCGACAGACAGGGGTGGCTACACCTTC

v_call: TRBV28
d_call: .
clone_size: .
j_call: TRBJ2-7
cdr3_length: 13
cdr3_aa: CASGMSSVNEQYF
cdr3_nt: TGTGCCAGTGGGATGTCGAGTGTCAACGAGCAGTACTTC

v_call: TRBV15
d_call: TRBD1
clone_size: many
j_call: TRBJ1-2
cdr3_length: 14
cdr3_aa: CATSKQGFDYGYTF
cdr3_nt: TGTGCCACCAGCAAACAGGGGTTCGACTATGGCTACACCTTC

v_call: TRBV29-1
d_call: .
clone_size: few
j_call: TRBJ2-7
cdr3_length: 15
cdr3_aa: CSVERPGQSSYEQYF
cdr3_nt: TGCAGCGTAGAAAGACCGGGGCAAAGCTCCTACGAGCAGTACTTC

v_call: TRBV5-1
d_call: TRBD1
clone_size: .
j_call: TRBJ1-6
cdr3_length: 16
cdr3_aa: CASSLGGGTYNSPLHF
cdr3_nt: TGCGCCAGCAGCTTGGGAGGGGGCACCTATAATTCACCCCTCCACTTT

v_call: TRBV15
d_call: .
clone_size: once
j_call: TRBJ2-7
cdr3_length: 13
cdr3_aa: CATSRRDGYEQYF
cdr3_nt: TGTGCCACCAGCAGGCGGGACGGTTACGAGCAGTACTTC

v_call: TRBV20-1
d_call: TRBD2
clone_size: .
j_call: TRBJ2-7
cdr3_length: 11
cdr3_aa: CSAAGGSEQYF
cdr3_nt: TGCAGTGCGGCGGGGGGGAGTGAGCAGTACTTC

v_call: TRBV7-3
d_call: .
clone_size: .
j_call: TRBJ2-3
cdr3_length: 13
cdr3_aa: CASSLTQGDTQYF
cdr3_nt: TGTGCCAGCAGCTTAACGCAAGGGGATACGCAGTATTTT

v_call: TRBV6-1
d_call: .
clone_size: once
j_call: TRBJ2-1
cdr3_length: 11
cdr3_aa: CASREGDEQFF
cdr3_nt: TGTGCCAGCAGGGAGGGGGATGAGCAGTTCTTC

v_call: TRBV29-1
d_call: .
clone_size: few
j_call: TRBJ1-3
cdr3_length: 13
cdr3_aa: CSVLTDPGNTIYF
cdr3_nt: TGCAGCGTTCTTACAGATCCTGGAAACACCATATATTTT

v_call: TRBV20-1
d_call: .
clone_size: few
j_call: TRBJ1-2
cdr3_length: 11
cdr3_aa: CSASSGPGYTF
cdr3_nt: TGCAGTGCTAGCTCCGGGCCGGGCTACACCTTC

v_call: TRBV30
d_call: .
clone_size: .
j_call: TRBJ1-1
cdr3_length: 13
cdr3_aa: CAWSAAMNTEAFF
cdr3_nt: TGTGCCTGGTCGGCCGCTATGAACACTGAAGCTTTCTTT

v_call: TRBV29-1
d_call: TRBD1
clone_size: few
j_call: TRBJ2-5
cdr3_length: 14
cdr3_aa: CSSDRVEVGETQYF
cdr3_nt: TGCAGTTCGGACAGGGTCGAGGTAGGGGAGACCCAGTACTTC

v_call: TRBV5-6
d_call: .
clone_size: .
j_call: TRBJ2-5
cdr3_length: 12
cdr3_aa: CASSLIQETQYF
cdr3_nt: TGTGCCAGCAGCTTAATCCAAGAGACCCAGTACTTC

v_call: TRBV5-1
d_call: .
clone_size: few
j_call: TRBJ2-5
cdr3_length: 13
cdr3_aa: CASRGTGQETQYF
cdr3_nt: TGCGCCAGCAGAGGGACGGGACAAGAGACCCAGTACTTC

v_call: TRBV7-9
d_call: .
clone_size: .
j_call: TRBJ2-7
cdr3_length: 13
cdr3_aa: CASSLTRTYEQYF
cdr3_nt: TGTGCCAGCAGCTTGACTAGGACGTACGAGCAGTACTTC

v_call: TRBV7-8
d_call: TRBD2
clone_size: many
j_call: TRBJ2-5
cdr3_length: 16
cdr3_aa: CASSRGRLAGPETQYF
cdr3_nt: TGTGCCAGCAGCCGGGGGCGACTAGCGGGTCCGGAGACCCAGTACTTC

v_call: TRBV14
d_call: .
clone_size: .
j_call: TRBJ1-6
cdr3_length: 15
cdr3_aa: CASSHDSPYNSPLHF
cdr3_nt: TGTGCCAGCAGCCACGACAGCCCCTATAATTCACCCCTCCACTTT

v_call: TRBV30
d_call: .
clone_size: .
j_call: TRBJ1-2
cdr3_length: 12
cdr3_aa: CAWSGGIWGYTF
cdr3_nt: TGTGCCTGGAGTGGGGGAATATGGGGCTACACCTTC

v_call: TRBV5-6
d_call: .
clone_size: .
j_call: TRBJ2-7
cdr3_length: 12
cdr3_aa: CASSFGDVQQYF
cdr3_nt: TGTGCCAGCAGCTTCGGGGACGTTCAGCAGTACTTC

v_call: TRBV5-1
d_call: TRBD1
clone_size: .
j_call: TRBJ2-7
cdr3_length: 15
cdr3_aa: CASSLTGGGSYEQYF
cdr3_nt: TGCGCCAGCAGCTTGACAGGGGGCGGCTCCTACGAGCAGTACTTC